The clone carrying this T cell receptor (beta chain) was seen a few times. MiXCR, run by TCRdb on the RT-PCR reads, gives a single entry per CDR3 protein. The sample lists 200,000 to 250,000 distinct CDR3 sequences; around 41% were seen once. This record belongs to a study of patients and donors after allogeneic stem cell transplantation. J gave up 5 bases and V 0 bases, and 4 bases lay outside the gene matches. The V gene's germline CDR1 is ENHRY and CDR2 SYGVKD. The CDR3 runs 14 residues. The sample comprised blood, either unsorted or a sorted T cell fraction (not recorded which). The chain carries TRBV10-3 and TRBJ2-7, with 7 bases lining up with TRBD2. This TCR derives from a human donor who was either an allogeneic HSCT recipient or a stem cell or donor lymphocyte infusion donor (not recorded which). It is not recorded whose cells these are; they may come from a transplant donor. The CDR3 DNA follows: TGTGCCATCAGTGAGTCTCGGGGAGGGCACGAGCAGTACTTC. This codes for CAISESRGGHEQYF.